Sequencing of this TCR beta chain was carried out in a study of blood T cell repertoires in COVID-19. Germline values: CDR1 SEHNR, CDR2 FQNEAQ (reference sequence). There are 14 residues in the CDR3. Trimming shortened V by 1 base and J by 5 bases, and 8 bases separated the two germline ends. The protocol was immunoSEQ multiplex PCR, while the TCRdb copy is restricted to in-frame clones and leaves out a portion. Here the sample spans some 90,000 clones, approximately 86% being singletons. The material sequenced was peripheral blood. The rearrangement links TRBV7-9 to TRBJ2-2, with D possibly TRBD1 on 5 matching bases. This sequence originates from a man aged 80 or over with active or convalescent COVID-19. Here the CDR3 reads CASSLGAGTGELFF. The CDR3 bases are TGTGCCAGCAGCTTAGGGGCAGGGACCGGGGAGCTGTTTTTT.